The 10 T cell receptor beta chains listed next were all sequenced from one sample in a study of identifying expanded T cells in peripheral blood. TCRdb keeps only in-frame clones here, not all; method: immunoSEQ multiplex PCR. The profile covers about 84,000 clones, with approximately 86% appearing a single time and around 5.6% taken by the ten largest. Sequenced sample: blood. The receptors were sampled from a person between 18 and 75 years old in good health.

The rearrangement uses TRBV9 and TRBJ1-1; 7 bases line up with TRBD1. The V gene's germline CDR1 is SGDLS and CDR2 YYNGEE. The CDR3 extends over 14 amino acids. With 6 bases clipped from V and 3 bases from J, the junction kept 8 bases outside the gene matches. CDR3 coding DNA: TGTGCCAGCATCGGACAGGTTTGGTACACTGAAGCTTTCTTT. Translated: CASIGQVWYTEAFF. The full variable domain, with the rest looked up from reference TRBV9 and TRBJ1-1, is DSGVTQTPKHLITATGQRVTLRCSPRSGDLSVYWYQQSLDQGLQFLIQYYNGEERAKGNILERFSAQQFPDLHSELNLSSLELGDSALYFCASIGQVWYTEAFFGQGTRLTVV.

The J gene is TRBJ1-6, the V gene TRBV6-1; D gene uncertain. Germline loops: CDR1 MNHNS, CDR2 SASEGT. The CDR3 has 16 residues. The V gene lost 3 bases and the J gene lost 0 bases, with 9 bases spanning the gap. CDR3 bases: TGTGCCAGCAGTGAGGTCGTGAGCTCCTATAATTCACCCCTCCACTTT. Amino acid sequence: CASSEVVSSYNSPLHF.

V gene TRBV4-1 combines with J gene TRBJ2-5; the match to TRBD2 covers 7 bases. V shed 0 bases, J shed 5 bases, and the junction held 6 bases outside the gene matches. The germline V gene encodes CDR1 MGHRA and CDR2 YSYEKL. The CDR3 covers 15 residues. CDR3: CASSQDPRGRETQYF. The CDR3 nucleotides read TGCGCCAGCAGCCAAGATCCGCGGGGGAGGGAGACCCAGTACTTC.

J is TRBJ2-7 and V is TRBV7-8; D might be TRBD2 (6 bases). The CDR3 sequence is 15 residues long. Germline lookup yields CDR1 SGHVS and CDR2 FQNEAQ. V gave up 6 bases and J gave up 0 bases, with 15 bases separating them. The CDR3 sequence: CASSLRDFSSYEQYF. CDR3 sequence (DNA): TGTGCCAGCAGTCTAAGGGACTTCAGCTCCTACGAGCAGTACTTC.

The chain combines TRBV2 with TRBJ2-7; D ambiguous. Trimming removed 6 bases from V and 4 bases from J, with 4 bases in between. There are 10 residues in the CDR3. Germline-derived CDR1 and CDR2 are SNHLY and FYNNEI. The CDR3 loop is CASSSYEQYF. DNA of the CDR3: TGTGCCAGCAGCTCATACGAGCAGTACTTC.

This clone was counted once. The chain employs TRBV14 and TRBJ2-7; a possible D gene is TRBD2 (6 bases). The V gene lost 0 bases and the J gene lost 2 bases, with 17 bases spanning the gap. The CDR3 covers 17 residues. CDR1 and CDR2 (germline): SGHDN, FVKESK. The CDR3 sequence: CASSQDSGLWGTYEQYF. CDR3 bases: TGTGCCAGCAGCCAAGATAGCGGCCTTTGGGGTACCTACGAGCAGTACTTC.

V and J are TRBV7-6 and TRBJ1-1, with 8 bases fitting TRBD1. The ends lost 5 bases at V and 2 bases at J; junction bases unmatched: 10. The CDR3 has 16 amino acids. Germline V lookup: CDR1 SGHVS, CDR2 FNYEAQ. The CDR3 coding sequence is TGTGCCAGCAGCCCAGGACAGGGAGAGTTCAACACTGAAGCTTTCTTT. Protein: CASSPGQGEFNTEAFF.

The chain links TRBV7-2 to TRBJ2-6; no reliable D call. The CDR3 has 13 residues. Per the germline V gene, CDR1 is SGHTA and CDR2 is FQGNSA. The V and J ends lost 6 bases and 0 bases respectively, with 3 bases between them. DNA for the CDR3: TGTGCCAGCAGGGACTCTGGGGCCAACGTCCTGACTTTC. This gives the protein CASRDSGANVLTF.

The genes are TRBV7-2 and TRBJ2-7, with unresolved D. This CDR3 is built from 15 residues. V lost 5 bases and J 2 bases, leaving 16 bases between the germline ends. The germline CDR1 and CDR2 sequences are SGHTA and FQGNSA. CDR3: CASSNPRRLTYEQYF. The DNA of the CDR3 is TGTGCCAGCAGCAACCCGAGGCGATTAACCTACGAGCAGTACTTC.

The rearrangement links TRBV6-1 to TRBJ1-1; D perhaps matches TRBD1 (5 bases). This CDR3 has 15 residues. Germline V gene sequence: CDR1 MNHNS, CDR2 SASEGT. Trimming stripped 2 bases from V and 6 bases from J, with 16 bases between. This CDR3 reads CASSERSSGGAEAFF. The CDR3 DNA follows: TGTGCCAGCAGTGAAAGGTCATCGGGGGGGGCTGAAGCTTTCTTT.